This TCR beta chain was observed in a study of control samples from healthy donors and cancer patients (dated by TCRdb to the early 2020s). Library creation used the immunoSEQ multiplex PCR assay. The table comes from immuneACCESS by way of TCRdb, which keeps in-frame sequences with V and J called. Part of the clones is missing from these tables; in studies checked, under half for an unresolved V gene and the rest for unknown reasons. Within this sample are 90,000 to 150,000 clones, with approximately 88% of them counted one time only. The leading ten clones occupy less than 3.5% of the sample. On this clone itself: No antigen is known for it. No much larger clone exists at a distance of one base, and base qualities are not known.

What was sequenced was blood. The source is a man aged 35 to 55 in good health.

The CDR3 protein is CASSTLHFNYEQYF. The bases are TGTGCCAGCAGCACGCTCCATTTTAACTACGAGCAGTACTTC. The receptor chain draws on TRBV7-8 and TRBJ2-7; the D gene remains uncertain. V lost 5 bases and J lost 3 bases; the stretch between them is 14 bases long. CDR1 and CDR2, looked up from the germline V gene, are SGHVS and FQNEAQ. The CDR3 runs 14 amino acids, cysteine and phenylalanine included. Here the CDR3 DNA is all that survives: 42 bases in frame from base 1.